The 26 T cell receptor beta chains below come from one sample, sequenced in a study of blood T cell repertoires in COVID-19. Repertoires were generated with immunoSEQ multiplex PCR, while TCRdb's copy carries only in-frame clones and drops some. The profile shows 450,000 to 500,000 clones, about 88% of them singletons. Sequencing used PBMCs or T cells enriched from blood (not recorded which). The receptors originated from a woman aged 55-69 years who had recovered from COVID-19.

The chain is built from TRBV9 and TRBJ1-1, with TRBD1 matching over 9 bases. V was clipped by 2 bases and J by 6 bases; unmatched bases: 8. The CDR3 contains 15 residues. The V gene's germline CDR1 is SGDLS and CDR2 YYNGEE. CDR3 sequence reads: CASSVLGTGKAEAFF. CDR3 sequence (DNA): TGTGCCAGCAGCGTGCTGGGGACAGGGAAGGCTGAAGCTTTCTTT.

This chain connects TRBV7-6 to TRBJ2-3, with D perhaps matching TRBD2 (5 bases). Trimming stripped 3 bases from V and 4 bases from J, with 11 bases between. The germline V gene has CDR1 SGHVS and CDR2 FNYEAQ. This CDR3 is 14 amino acids long. The CDR3 sequence is CASSFAGGSDTQYF. CDR3 bases: TGTGCCAGCAGCTTCGCGGGCGGTTCAGATACGCAGTATTTT.

The gene calls are TRBV15 and TRBJ1-1, with a possible D match to TRBD1 (6 bases). V was clipped by 7 bases and J by 5 bases, with 17 bases between them. CDR3 length: 14 amino acids. CDR1 and CDR2 (germline): LNHNV, YYDKDF (reference sequence). The CDR3 coding sequence is TGTGCCACCACAATTGGGGGCAAGAAAACTGAAGCTTTCTTT. Its protein product is CATTIGGKKTEAFF.

The chain couples TRBV5-4 to TRBJ2-1, with D possibly TRBD2 on 6 matching bases. The V end lost 4 bases, the J end lost 3 bases, and 17 bases lay between the germline ends. Germline values: CDR1 SGHNT, CDR2 YYREEE (reference sequence). The CDR3 is made up of 16 amino acids. The CDR3 sequence is CASSHGTFVDYNEQFF. The CDR3 nucleotides are TGTGCCAGCAGCCACGGGACTTTCGTCGACTACAATGAGCAGTTCTTC.

Turning to this clone: This same CDR3 is encoded by further DNA sequences in the sample. This chain joins TRBV4-1 and TRBJ1-3, with D tentatively TRBD1 (5 bases). Trimming removed 3 bases at V and 2 bases at J, with 8 bases between. The CDR3 spans 14 residues. CDR1 MGHRA and CDR2 YSYEKL come from the germline V gene. The CDR3: CASSQGQTGNTIYF. The DNA of the CDR3 is TGCGCCAGCAGCCAGGGGCAGACTGGAAACACCATATATTTT.

This rearrangement joins TRBV5-1 to TRBJ2-1; D might be TRBD1 (6 bases). In germline, CDR1 is SGHRS, CDR2 YFSETQ. CDR3 length: 15 residues. Trimming removed 1 base from V and 2 bases from J, with 10 bases in between. The CDR3 loop is CASSLTDSPYNEQFF. The CDR3 DNA sequence: TGCGCCAGCAGCTTGACGGACAGCCCCTACAATGAGCAGTTCTTC.

The gene calls are TRBV28 and TRBJ1-5, with D maybe TRBD1 (5 bases). The V gene's germline CDR1 is MDHEN and CDR2 SYDVKM. This CDR3 spans 15 amino acids. With 4 bases removed from V and 4 bases from J, the gap between germline ends came to 14 bases. The CDR3 sequence: CASSSDSPRNQPQHF. DNA for the CDR3: TGTGCCAGCAGTTCTGACAGTCCCAGGAATCAGCCCCAGCATTTT.

The chain carries TRBV6-5 and TRBJ1-2; D call uncertain. The V gene's germline CDR1 is MNHEY and CDR2 SVGAGI. V lost 7 bases and J 4 bases, leaving 19 bases between the germline ends. The CDR3 spans 15 residues. The CDR3 is CASTPSGMGAYGYTF. The CDR3 bases are TGTGCCAGCACCCCCTCGGGGATGGGTGCCTATGGCTACACCTTC.

This clone was counted between two and nine times. The chain recombines TRBV12-3 or TRBV12-4 with TRBJ1-2; 7 nucleotides agree with TRBD1. CDR3 length equals 13 residues. Trimming took 6 bases from V and 6 from J; bases not matched to a gene: 7. The CDR3 coding sequence is TGTGCCAGCAGGAGAGGGGGCTCGGATGGCTACACCTTC. It translates to CASRRGGSDGYTF.

A single count supports this clone. The chain combines TRBV10-3 with TRBJ2-4; 7 bases map to TRBD1. CDR3 size: 15 residues. The ends lost 2 bases at V and 1 base at J; junction bases unmatched: 2. CDR1 and CDR2 (germline): ENHRY, SYGVKD. The CDR3 DNA reads TGTGCCATCAGTGAGGACAGGGAGGCCAAAAACATTCAGTACTTC. This encodes CAISEDREAKNIQYF.

V usage is TRBV7-2 and J usage is TRBJ2-2; D might be TRBD2 (5 bases). CDR1 and CDR2 from the germline V gene are SGHTA and FQGNSA. The CDR3 length is 17 residues. Trimming took off 0 bases at V and 1 base at J, with 12 bases between the two ends. The CDR3 DNA sequence: TGTGCCAGCAGCTTAGCGACGGCTAGCCGGAACACCGGGGAGCTGTTTTTT. Residues: CASSLATASRNTGELFF.

V and J are TRBV5-1 and TRBJ2-3; possible D gene TRBD2, 6 bases. Trimming removed 0 bases at V and 2 bases at J, with 10 bases between. CDR1 and CDR2 from the germline V gene are SGHRS and YFSETQ. The CDR3 is made up of 15 amino acids. As DNA, the CDR3 is TGCGCCAGCAGCTTGGATCTAGCGATCACAGATACGCAGTATTTT. The encoded protein is CASSLDLAITDTQYF.

The rearrangement links TRBV4-2 to TRBJ2-5; TRBD2 aligns across 10 bases. Trimming at V came to 0 bases and at J to 5 bases, leaving 12 bases not matched to a gene. Germline CDR1 LGHNA, CDR2 YNFKEQ. The CDR3 extends over 18 amino acids. CDR3 coding DNA: TGTGCCAGCAGCCAAGATTTGAGCGGGGGGGCCTTGAAGGAGACCCAGTACTTC. It codes for CASSQDLSGGALKETQYF.

V and J are TRBV19 and TRBJ1-2, with D hard to call. Trimming removed 4 bases from V and 1 base from J, with 4 bases in between. This CDR3 has 12 amino acids. Germline values: CDR1 LNHDA, CDR2 SQIVND (reference sequence). The CDR3 coding sequence is TGTGCCAGTAGTAAACTTAACTATGGCTACACCTTC. Translated: CASSKLNYGYTF.

The CDR3 loop reads CASSPTGGRGQPQHF. The CDR3 region has the DNA TGTGCCAGCTCACCGACAGGGGGAAGGGGGCAGCCCCAGCATTTT. This rearrangement joins TRBV18 to TRBJ1-5; TRBD1 matches at 9 bases. After removal of 3 bases from V and 7 bases from J, the junction contained 7 bases not matched to a gene. This CDR3 is built from 15 residues. Germline assignment: CDR1 KGHSH and CDR2 LQKENI.

The chain uses TRBV10-2 and TRBJ1-6; no clear D. The CDR3 extends over 15 amino acids. Germline CDR1 and CDR2: WSHSY and SAAADI. The V end was cut by 10 bases, the J end by 9 bases, with 22 bases between. The DNA for the CDR3 is TGCGCCACCCACTCCGGGGAGATTAATGGTTCACCCCTCCACTTT. Protein sequence: CATHSGEINGSPLHF.

The chain uses TRBV19 and TRBJ2-7; the match to TRBD1 covers 8 bases. The V segment lost 6 bases and the J segment 5 bases; nucleotides outside the gene matches: 12. CDR1 and CDR2 (germline): LNHDA, SQIVND (reference sequence). This CDR3 spans 15 amino acids. The CDR3 reads CASSYGRAGGHEQYF. In DNA form, the CDR3 reads TGTGCCAGTAGCTACGGACGGGCAGGGGGCCACGAGCAGTACTTC.

This clone was seen a single time. The chain couples TRBV3-1 (or the pseudogene TRBV3-2) to TRBJ1-5; possibly TRBD1 for D (5 bases). In germline, CDR1 is LGHDT, CDR2 YNNKEL (reference sequence). The CDR3 runs 15 residues. Trimming removed 1 base at V and 0 bases at J, with 7 bases between. The CDR3 DNA reads as TGTGCCAGCAGCCAAGGACAGCCTAGCAATCAGCCCCAGCATTTT. Protein: CASSQGQPSNQPQHF.

This chain connects TRBV28 to TRBJ1-6; 7 nucleotides match TRBD1. Trimming cost V 6 bases and J 4 bases; bases outside gene matches: 6. CDR1 is MDHEN, CDR2 SYDVKM, per germline. CDR3 length equals 15 residues. This chain's CDR3 is CASSWGQLYNSPLHF. The CDR3 region has the DNA TGTGCCAGCAGCTGGGGACAGTTGTATAATTCACCCCTCCACTTT.

In this sample, this clone turned up once. The J gene is TRBJ1-4, the V gene TRBV7-9, with TRBD1 matching over 10 bases. The CDR3 loop spans 14 amino acids. V dropped 5 bases and J dropped 8; count of bases not matched to a gene: 5. The germline V gene encodes CDR1 SEHNR and CDR2 FQNEAQ (reference sequence). The CDR3 loop is CASSRTGGEEKLFF. CDR3 nucleotides: TGTGCCAGCAGCCGGACAGGGGGGGAGGAAAAACTGTTTTTT.

The rearrangement joins TRBV6-5 to TRBJ2-1; 13 nucleotides agree with TRBD2. V lost 8 bases to trimming and J lost 10 bases; unmatched junction nucleotides: 8. The CDR3 extends over 14 amino acids. Per the germline V gene, CDR1 is MNHEY and CDR2 is SVGAGI. CDR3 protein: CASQLAGGPREQFF. CDR3 nucleotide sequence: TGTGCCAGCCAACTAGCGGGGGGGCCCCGGGAGCAGTTCTTC.

The gene calls are TRBV12-5 and TRBJ2-7; TRBD2 agrees at 7 bases. CDR3 length: 13 amino acids. V lost 6 bases, J lost 4 bases, and 6 bases stayed unmatched. Germline assignment: CDR1 LGHNT and CDR2 FRNRAP. The CDR3 sequence is CASGPTSRYEQYF. The CDR3 coding sequence is TGTGCTAGTGGCCCGACTAGCAGATACGAGCAGTACTTC.

V usage is TRBV28 and J usage is TRBJ1-3, with D perhaps matching TRBD1 (5 bases). From germline, CDR1 is MDHEN and CDR2 SYDVKM. CDR3 length: 14 amino acids. With 6 bases removed from V and 4 bases from J, the gap between germline ends came to 13 bases. CDR3 sequence reads: CASRFQGPGNTIYF. As DNA, the CDR3 is TGTGCCAGCAGATTTCAGGGTCCAGGAAACACCATATATTTT.

The V gene is TRBV30, the J gene TRBJ2-7; 7 positions agree with TRBD1. CDR3 length equals 13 residues. Germline V gene sequence: CDR1 GTSNPN, CDR2 SVGIG (reference sequence). The junction had 4 bases not matched to a gene; V was cut back by 3 bases and J by 2 bases. CDR3 loop: CAWSRDSPYEQYV. The DNA for the CDR3 is TGTGCCTGGAGCCGGGACAGTCCCTACGAGCAGTACGTC.

V gene TRBV10-1 combines with J gene TRBJ2-7; 11 bases match TRBD2. Unmatched junction bases numbered 8, after V lost 3 bases and J lost 7 bases. Germline CDR1 is WNHNN and CDR2 is SYGVQD (reference sequence). The CDR3 totals 15 residues. The CDR3, as DNA: TGCGCCAGCAGTGACGGGACTAGCGGTATGAGGGAGCAGTACTTC. As protein: CASSDGTSGMREQYF.

The rearrangement uses TRBV10-3 and TRBJ2-1, with 7 nucleotides matching TRBD2. V gave up 2 bases and J gave up 4 bases; unmatched junction bases: 2. This CDR3 region has 14 residues. Germline V lookup: CDR1 ENHRY, CDR2 SYGVKD. The DNA for the CDR3 is TGTGCCATCAGTGAGACAGCGGGGTACAATGAGCAGTTCTTC. It translates to CAISETAGYNEQFF.